Shown below are 23 T cell receptor beta chains from a single sample sequenced in a study of shared clonotypes between healthy human individuals. Here immunoSEQ multiplex PCR was the method, and the copy in TCRdb shows in-frame clones only, minus some. Seen here are some 2,000,000 clones, approximately 96% observed once, and the top ten hold roughly 0.13%. The sample taken for sequencing was naive CD4+ T cells sorted from blood. Stated subset: CD45RA+ positively selected. The receptors were gathered from a man aged 18 to 35 in good health.

In this sample, this clone turned up once. The chain is built from TRBV7-2 and TRBJ1-1; 7 bases line up with TRBD1. The CDR3 consists of 14 residues. The germline V gene has CDR1 SGHTA and CDR2 FQGNSA. V gave up 2 bases and J gave up 7 bases; unmatched junction bases: 7. CDR3 coding DNA: TGTGCCAGCAGCTTAAACAGGGGCTTGGGTGAAGCTTTCTTT. It yields the protein CASSLNRGLGEAFF.

This chain links TRBV28 with TRBJ1-2, with TRBD1 matching over 11 bases. The length of the CDR3 is 14 residues. Germline V lookup: CDR1 MDHEN, CDR2 SYDVKM. Trimming at V came to 7 bases and at J to 8 bases, leaving 9 bases not matched to a gene. The CDR3 region has the DNA TGTGCCAGCAACCACGGACAGGGGGCAGGGGGCTACACCTTC. Translated: CASNHGQGAGGYTF.

This clone has a single count. The chain couples TRBV27 to TRBJ2-7; 9 bases map to TRBD1. The CDR3 is 13 amino acids. Germline loops: CDR1 MNHEY, CDR2 SMNVEV (reference sequence). V was pared by 6 bases and J by 5 bases, with 5 bases of the junction left unmatched. CDR3 nucleotides: TGTGCCAGCAGGGGGGACAGGGCTCACGAGCAGTACTTC. This codes for CASRGDRAHEQYF.

The chain has TRBV29-1 and TRBJ2-3; D tentatively reads TRBD1 or TRBD2 (5 bases each). V lost 7 bases, J lost 4 bases, and 15 bases lay in between. The CDR3 is made up of 13 amino acids. Germline CDR1 and CDR2: SQVTM and ANQGSEA. The CDR3 DNA sequence: TGCAGCGCTAAATGGGGGTCGGCAGATACGCAGTATTTT. It translates to CSAKWGSADTQYF.

A single count supports this clone. CDR3 DNA sequence: TGTGCCAGCAGTGGGGGCCTTATGGGGGGAAACACCATATATTTT. Translation gives CASSGGLMGGNTIYF. This chain connects TRBV28 to TRBJ1-3, with D tentatively TRBD1 (6 bases). V was pared by 5 bases and J by 4 bases, with 15 bases between. Germline V CDR1 and CDR2: MDHEN, SYDVKM. The CDR3 spans 15 residues.

Notes on this clone: The sample has other DNA sequences that encode this CDR3 too. The rearrangement links TRBV27 to TRBJ2-5, with D unclear. CDR3 length equals 10 residues. Germline V lookup: CDR1 MNHEY, CDR2 SMNVEV (reference sequence). Trimming pared 6 bases from V and 3 bases from J, leaving 2 bases between. The CDR3 DNA reads TGTGCCAGCAGGAAAGAGACCCAGTACTTC. This codes for CASRKETQYF.

The J gene is TRBJ1-2, the V gene TRBV19; TRBD1 matches at 7 bases. Germline V gene lookup returns CDR1 LNHDA and CDR2 SQIVND (reference sequence). Trimming at V came to 6 bases and at J to 7 bases, leaving 11 bases not matched to a gene. This CDR3 is 14 amino acids long. CDR3 sequence: CASRTDRFKGGYTF. CDR3 in DNA: TGTGCCAGTAGGACGGACAGGTTCAAAGGTGGCTACACCTTC.

The chain uses TRBV18 and TRBJ2-3; TRBD1 agrees at 11 bases. Trimming removed 0 bases from V and 6 bases from J; junction bases left unmatched: 8. This CDR3 has 17 residues. Germline lookup yields CDR1 KGHSH and CDR2 LQKENI. The DNA for the CDR3 is TGTGCCAGCTCACCACCACCTGGACAGGGGGCTGTGGATACGCAGTATTTT. Translated: CASSPPPGQGAVDTQYF. Drawing the rest from reference TRBV18 and TRBJ2-3, the complete variable domain is NAGVMQNPRHLVRRRGQEARLRCSPMKGHSHVYWYRQLPEEGLKFMVYLQKENIIDESGMPKERFSAEFPKEGPSILRIQQVVRGDSAAYFCASSPPPGQGAVDTQYFGPGTRLTVL.

J is TRBJ2-5 and V is TRBV15; TRBD2 might be the D (6 bases). The germline V gene encodes CDR1 LNHNV and CDR2 YYDKDF (reference sequence). The CDR3 has 12 residues. Trimming took 8 bases from V and 2 from J, leaving 9 bases between them. The CDR3 loop is CATSGGQETQYF. DNA for the CDR3: TGTGCCACCTCCGGAGGGCAAGAGACCCAGTACTTC.

V gene TRBV28 combines with J gene TRBJ1-5, with 7 positions matching TRBD1. This CDR3 has 15 amino acids. V dropped 5 bases and J dropped 4; count of bases not matched to a gene: 8. Germline V gene lookup returns CDR1 MDHEN and CDR2 SYDVKM. CDR3 residues: CASSVTGEGNQPQHF. In DNA, the CDR3 is TGTGCCAGCAGTGTAACAGGGGAGGGTAATCAGCCCCAGCATTTT.

The chain uses TRBV11-2 and TRBJ2-5; TRBD2 might be the D (6 bases). This CDR3 region has 17 residues. The V and J ends lost 1 base and 2 bases respectively, with 17 bases between them. Germline CDR1 SGHAT, CDR2 FQNNGV. As DNA, the CDR3 is TGTGCCAGCAGCTTAGTTCAGGGAGGCCCTGGGCAAGAGACCCAGTACTTC. It translates to CASSLVQGGPGQETQYF. Variable domain in full (rest from reference TRBV11-2 and TRBJ2-5): EAGVAQSPRYKIIEKRQSVAFWCNPISGHATLYWYQQILGQGPKLLIQFQNNGVVDDSQLPKDRFSAERLKGVDSTLKIQPAKLEDSAVYLCASSLVQGGPGQETQYFGPGTRLLVL.

In this sample, this clone turned up once. This chain uses TRBV6-1 with TRBJ1-5; no clear D gene. This CDR3 has 15 residues. The ends were cut back, 4 bases at V and 0 bases at J, with 10 bases in the middle. The germline V gene has CDR1 MNHNS and CDR2 SASEGT. In DNA form, the CDR3 reads TGTGCCAGCAGTGGGGAGATTTATAGCAATCAGCCCCAGCATTTT. This gives the protein CASSGEIYSNQPQHF.

This clone has more than one count but fewer than ten. The genes are TRBV7-2 and TRBJ2-7, with 11 bases fitting TRBD2. V lost 0 bases and J lost 2; bases outside the gene matches: 0. The length of the CDR3 is 15 residues. Germline CDR1 SGHTA, CDR2 FQGNSA. The CDR3 loop is CASSLATSGTYEQYF. CDR3 DNA sequence: TGTGCCAGCAGCTTAGCGACTAGCGGGACCTACGAGCAGTACTTC.

V gene TRBV21-1 combines with J gene TRBJ1-5. TRBV21-1 is labeled a pseudogene. This CDR3 has 14 residues. The CDR3 sequence: CAGNLSQSNQPQHF. The CDR3 coding sequence is TGTGCCGGAAACCTCAGCCAGAGCAATCAGCCCCAGCATTTT.

V is TRBV2 and J is TRBJ2-1, with 10 bases lining up with TRBD2. This CDR3 contains 13 residues. After removal of 7 bases from V and 4 bases from J, the junction contained 1 base not matched to a gene. Per the germline V gene, CDR1 is SNHLY and CDR2 is FYNNEI. CDR3 DNA: TGTGCCAGCATAGCGGGAGGTTACAATGAGCAGTTCTTC. Translation: CASIAGGYNEQFF.

The chain has TRBV11-2 and TRBJ1-1; D remains ambiguous. Germline V gives CDR1 SGHAT, CDR2 FQNNGV. Trimming stripped 2 bases from V and 8 bases from J, with 9 bases between. There are 12 residues in the CDR3. CDR3 nucleotide sequence: TGTGCCAGCAGCTTACACCGGGCCGAAGCTTTCTTT. It yields the protein CASSLHRAEAFF.

The chain combines TRBV5-1 with TRBJ2-5; the match to TRBD2 covers 13 bases. After removal of 5 bases from V and 2 bases from J, the junction contained 9 bases not matched to a gene. The germline CDR1 and CDR2 sequences are SGHRS and YFSETQ. The CDR3 is made up of 17 amino acids. This CDR3 is CASSSSLAGGGQETQYF. DNA of the CDR3: TGCGCCAGCAGTTCCTCACTAGCGGGAGGGGGACAAGAGACCCAGTACTTC.

The gene calls are TRBV10-1 and TRBJ1-1; weak D call: TRBD1 (6 bases). V was cut by 8 bases and J by 6 bases, with 13 bases left in between. CDR3 length: 12 residues. The germline gives CDR1 WNHNN, CDR2 SYGVQD (reference sequence). The CDR3 protein is CASSSGGPEAFF. The DNA of the CDR3 is TGCGCCAGCTCCTCGGGGGGCCCTGAAGCTTTCTTT.

The chain carries TRBV10-3 and TRBJ2-2; 12 nucleotides match TRBD2. This CDR3 contains 16 residues. V lost 7 bases and J lost 7; bases outside the gene matches: 10. Germline CDR1 reads ENHRY; CDR2 reads SYGVKD. In nucleotides, the CDR3 is TGTGCCATCAACCCGACTAGCGGGGGTGGGATCGGGGAGCTGTTTTTT. It specifies CAINPTSGGGIGELFF.

This rearrangement joins TRBV18 to TRBJ1-1; D is unclear. Per the germline V gene, CDR1 is KGHSH and CDR2 is LQKENI. The CDR3 consists of 15 residues. Trimming took 3 bases from V and 0 from J, leaving 11 bases between them. The CDR3 loop reads CASSPSARVNTEAFF. CDR3 nucleotide sequence: TGTGCCAGCTCACCCTCTGCCAGAGTGAACACTGAAGCTTTCTTT.

The J gene is TRBJ1-4, the V gene TRBV6-6, with 8 nucleotides matching TRBD1. After removal of 2 bases from V and 2 bases from J, the junction contained 4 bases not matched to a gene. Germline V lookup: CDR1 MNHNY, CDR2 SVGAGI (reference sequence). The CDR3 length is 16 residues. CDR3 sequence reads: CASSYAGGPTNEKLFF. In DNA, the CDR3 is TGTGCCAGCAGTTACGCAGGGGGCCCGACTAATGAAAAACTGTTTTTT.

V gene TRBV11-2 combines with J gene TRBJ2-1; D is possibly TRBD1 or TRBD2 (5 bases each). Germline values: CDR1 SGHAT, CDR2 FQNNGV. The V end lost 4 bases, the J end lost 3 bases, and 16 bases lay between the germline ends. The CDR3 covers 16 residues. The CDR3 coding sequence is TGTGCCAGCAGCTCAGGCCGGGGCCTCCACTACAATGAGCAGTTCTTC. Translating gives CASSSGRGLHYNEQFF.

The CDR3 nucleotides read TGTGCCAGCAGTTCGGAGGAACCCTCCTACGAGCAGTACTTC. The encoded protein is CASSSEEPSYEQYF. The chain recombines TRBV28 with TRBJ2-7; D may be TRBD2 (5 bases). V shed 4 bases and J shed 0 bases, with 10 bases lying between them. The CDR3 is 14 residues long. Germline CDR1 is MDHEN and CDR2 is SYDVKM.